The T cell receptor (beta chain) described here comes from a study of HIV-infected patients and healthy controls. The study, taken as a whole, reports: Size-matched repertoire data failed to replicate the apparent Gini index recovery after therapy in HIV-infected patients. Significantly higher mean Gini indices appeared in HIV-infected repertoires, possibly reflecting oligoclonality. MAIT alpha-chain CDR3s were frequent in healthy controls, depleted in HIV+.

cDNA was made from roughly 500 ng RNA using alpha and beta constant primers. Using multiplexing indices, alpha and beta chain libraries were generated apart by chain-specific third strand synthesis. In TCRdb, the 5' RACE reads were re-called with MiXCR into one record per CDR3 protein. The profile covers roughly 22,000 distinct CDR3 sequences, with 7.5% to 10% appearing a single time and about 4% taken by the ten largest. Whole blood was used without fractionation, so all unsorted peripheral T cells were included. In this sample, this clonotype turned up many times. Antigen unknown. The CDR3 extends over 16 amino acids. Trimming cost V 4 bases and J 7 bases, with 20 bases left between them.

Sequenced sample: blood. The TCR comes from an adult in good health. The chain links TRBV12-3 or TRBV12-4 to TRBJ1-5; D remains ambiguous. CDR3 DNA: TGTGCCAGCAGTTCCCCCTCCTCCGGGTTCTTACAGCCCCAGCATTTT. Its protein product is CASSSPSSGFLQPQHF.